This T cell receptor (beta chain) stems from a study of OX40 agonist ivuxolimab in advanced cancers. Study as a whole: Patients were dosed intravenously with ivuxolimab at 0.01 to 10 mg/kg every 2 weeks. Hepatocellular carcinoma, melanoma, renal cell or head and neck cancer occurred in dose-escalation patients.

Study-level findings and limits: Low normalized T-cell clonal expansion was additionally recorded for some nonresponders.

The V gene lost 8 bases and the J gene lost 1 base, with 11 bases spanning the gap. Germline V gene lookup returns CDR1 MNHEY and CDR2 SVGAGI. This CDR3 region has 13 residues. This clone showed up just once. The antigen remains unidentified. The data were produced by immunoSEQ multiplex PCR, yet TCRdb's version contains in-frame clones alone and is incomplete. The sample contains about 70,000 clones, about 89% of which appear only once. The chain is built from TRBV6-5 and TRBJ1-1; D gene ambiguous. The TCR was taken from an adult with an advanced solid tumor such as melanoma, head and neck, liver or kidney cancer. Sample: CD4+ or CD8+ T cells sorted from blood, taken in a trial of the OX40 agonist ivuxolimab. The CDR3: CASLTRTNTEAFF. The DNA for the CDR3 is TGTGCCAGCCTCACCCGGACGAACACTGAAGCTTTCTTT.